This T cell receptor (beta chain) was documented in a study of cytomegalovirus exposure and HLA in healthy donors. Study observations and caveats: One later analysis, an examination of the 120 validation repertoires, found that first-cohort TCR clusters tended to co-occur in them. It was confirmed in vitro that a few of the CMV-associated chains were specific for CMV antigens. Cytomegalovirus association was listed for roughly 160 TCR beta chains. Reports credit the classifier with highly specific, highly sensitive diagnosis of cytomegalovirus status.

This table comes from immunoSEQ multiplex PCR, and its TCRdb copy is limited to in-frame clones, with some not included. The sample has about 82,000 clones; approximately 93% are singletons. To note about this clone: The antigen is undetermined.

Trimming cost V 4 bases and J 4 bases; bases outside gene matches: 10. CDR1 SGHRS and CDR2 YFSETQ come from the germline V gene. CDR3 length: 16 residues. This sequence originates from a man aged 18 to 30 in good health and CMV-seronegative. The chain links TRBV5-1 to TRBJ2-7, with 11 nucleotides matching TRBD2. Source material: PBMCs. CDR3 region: CASSLTGTSGRYEQYF. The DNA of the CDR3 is TGCGCCAGCAGCCTCACCGGGACTAGCGGTCGGTACGAGCAGTACTTC.